This T cell receptor beta chain derives from a study of blood T cells in healthy people across ages. Together with a sample-barcoded 5' primer, a J-beta primer mix was included in a second PCR lasting roughly 6 to 12 cycles. Each cDNA molecule carried a tag from a template-switch adaptor that contained 12 random nucleotides. Each CDR3 protein is one row after TCRdb ran MiXCR on the 5' RACE reads. The table lists 650,000 to 1,000,000 distinct CDR3 sequences, roughly 40% of them singletons, with roughly 13% in the top ten. The CDR3 totals 14 residues. Looked up from germline, CDR1 is MNHEY and CDR2 is SMNVEV (reference sequence). Study-level points and caveats: The recorded TCR beta diversity per million T cells decreased in a roughly linear manner with age.

Notes on this clonotype: Its antigen is currently unknown. A much larger clone lies a single base off, so this may be a read error.

This TCR derives from a man aged 18 to 30 in good health. Sequenced material: blood. The chain links TRBV27 to TRBJ2-4, with D perhaps TRBD1 or TRBD2 (5 bases each). The closer fit of TRBJ2-7 to the DNA end suggests the J call may be wrong. CDR3 sequence: CASSLRGRVYEQYF. For the CDR3, the DNA is TGTGCCAGCAGTTTAAGGGGACGGGTCTACGAGCAGTACTTC.